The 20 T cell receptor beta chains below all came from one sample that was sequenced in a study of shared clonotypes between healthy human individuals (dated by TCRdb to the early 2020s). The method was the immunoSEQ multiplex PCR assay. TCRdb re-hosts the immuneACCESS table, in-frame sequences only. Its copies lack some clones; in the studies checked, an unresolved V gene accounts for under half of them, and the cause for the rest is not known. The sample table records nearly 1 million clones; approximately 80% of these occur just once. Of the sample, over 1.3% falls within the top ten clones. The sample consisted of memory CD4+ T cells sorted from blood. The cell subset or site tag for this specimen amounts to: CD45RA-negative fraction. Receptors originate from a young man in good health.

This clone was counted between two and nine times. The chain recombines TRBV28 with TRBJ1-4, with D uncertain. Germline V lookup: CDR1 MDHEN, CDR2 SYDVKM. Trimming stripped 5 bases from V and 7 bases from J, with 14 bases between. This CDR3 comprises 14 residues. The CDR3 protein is CASSRAETREKLFF. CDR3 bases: TGTGCCAGCAGTCGAGCGGAGACCCGTGAAAAACTGTTTTTT.

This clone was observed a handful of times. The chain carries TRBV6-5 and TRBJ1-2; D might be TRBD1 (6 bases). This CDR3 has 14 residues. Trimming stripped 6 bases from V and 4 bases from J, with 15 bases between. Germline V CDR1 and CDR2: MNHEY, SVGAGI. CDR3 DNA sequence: TGTGCCAGCAGACCTCAGGGGTTTGGCTATGGCTACACCTTC. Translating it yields CASRPQGFGYGYTF.

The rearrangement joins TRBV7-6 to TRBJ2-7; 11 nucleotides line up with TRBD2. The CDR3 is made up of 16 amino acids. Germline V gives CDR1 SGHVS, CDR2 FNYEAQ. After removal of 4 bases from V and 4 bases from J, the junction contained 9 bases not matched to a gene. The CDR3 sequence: CASSYPMTSGIYEQYF. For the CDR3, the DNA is TGTGCCAGCAGCTACCCTATGACTAGCGGGATATACGAGCAGTACTTC. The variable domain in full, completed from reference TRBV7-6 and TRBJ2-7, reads GAGVSQSPRYKVTKRGQDVALRCDPISGHVSLYWYRQALGQGPEFLTYFNYEAQQDKSGLPNDRFSAERPEGSISTLTIQRTEQRDSAMYRCASSYPMTSGIYEQYFGPGTRLTVT.

The CDR3, as DNA: TGCGCCAGCAGCTTTAACGGGAGGTACACAGATACGCAGTATTTT. It codes for CASSFNGRYTDTQYF. J is TRBJ2-3 and V is TRBV5-1; 7 nucleotides match TRBD2. The CDR3 runs to 15 residues. V was clipped by 2 bases and J by 2 bases; unmatched bases: 5. CDR1 SGHRS and CDR2 YFSETQ come from the germline V gene.

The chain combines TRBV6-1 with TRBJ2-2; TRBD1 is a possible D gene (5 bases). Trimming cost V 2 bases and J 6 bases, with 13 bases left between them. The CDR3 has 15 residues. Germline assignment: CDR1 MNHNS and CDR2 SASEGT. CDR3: CASSERLGVPGELFF. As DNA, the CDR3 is TGTGCCAGCAGTGAACGGTTAGGGGTCCCCGGGGAGCTGTTTTTT.

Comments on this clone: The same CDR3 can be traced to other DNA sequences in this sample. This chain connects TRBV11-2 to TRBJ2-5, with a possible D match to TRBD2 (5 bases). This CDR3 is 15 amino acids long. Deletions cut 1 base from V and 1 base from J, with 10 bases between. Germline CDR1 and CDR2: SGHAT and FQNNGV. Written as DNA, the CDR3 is TGTGCCAGCAGCTTAGGTGCGGGTAGCCAAGAGACCCAGTACTTC. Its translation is CASSLGAGSQETQYF.

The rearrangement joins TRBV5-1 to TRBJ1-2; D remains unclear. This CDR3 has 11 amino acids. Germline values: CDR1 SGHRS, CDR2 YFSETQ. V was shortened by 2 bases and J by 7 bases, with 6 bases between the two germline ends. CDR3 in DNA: TGCGCCAGCAGCTTTGGTTTTGGCTACACCTTC. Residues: CASSFGFGYTF.

The CDR3 DNA follows: TGCAGCGTGGAAATCGACAGGGGGCCGATGAACACTGAAGCTTTCTTT. It encodes CSVEIDRGPMNTEAFF. The chain is built from TRBV29-1 and TRBJ1-1; TRBD1 aligns across 10 bases. The germline V gene encodes CDR1 SQVTM and CDR2 ANQGSEA. The V and J ends lost 6 bases and 0 bases, in that order; junction bases with no gene match: 10. The CDR3 totals 16 residues.

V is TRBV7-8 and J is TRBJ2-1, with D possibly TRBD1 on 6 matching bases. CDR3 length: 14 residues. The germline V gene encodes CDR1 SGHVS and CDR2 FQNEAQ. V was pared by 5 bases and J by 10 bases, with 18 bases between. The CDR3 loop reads CASSLTPGVREQFF. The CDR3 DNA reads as TGTGCCAGCAGCCTCACTCCAGGGGTCAGGGAGCAGTTCTTC. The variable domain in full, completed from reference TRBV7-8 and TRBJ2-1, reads GAGVSQSPRYKVAKRGQDVALRCDPISGHVSLFWYQQALGQGPEFLTYFQNEAQLDKSGLPSDRFFAERPEGSVSTLKIQRTQQEDSAVYLCASSLTPGVREQFFGPGTRLTVL.

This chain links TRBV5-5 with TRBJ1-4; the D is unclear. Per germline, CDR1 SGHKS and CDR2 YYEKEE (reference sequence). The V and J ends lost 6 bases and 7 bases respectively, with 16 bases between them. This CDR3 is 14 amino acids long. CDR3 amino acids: CASTRRMAIEKLFF. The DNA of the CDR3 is TGTGCCAGCACTCGGAGGATGGCAATTGAAAAACTGTTTTTT.

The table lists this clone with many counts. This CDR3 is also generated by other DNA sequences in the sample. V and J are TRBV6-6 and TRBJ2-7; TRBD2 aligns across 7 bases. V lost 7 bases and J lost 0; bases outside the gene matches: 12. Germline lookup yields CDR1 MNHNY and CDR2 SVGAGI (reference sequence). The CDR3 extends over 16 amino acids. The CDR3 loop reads CASTAFPRGVSYEQYF. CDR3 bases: TGTGCCAGCACCGCTTTTCCACGGGGGGTCTCCTACGAGCAGTACTTC.

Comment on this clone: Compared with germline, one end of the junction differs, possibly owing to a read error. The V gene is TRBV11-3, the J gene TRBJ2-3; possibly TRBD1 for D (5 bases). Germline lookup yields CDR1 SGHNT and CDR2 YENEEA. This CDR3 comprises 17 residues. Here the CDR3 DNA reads TGTGCCAGCAGCACCCGCACCTCCCGATCCAAAACAGGTACGCAGTATTTT. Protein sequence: CASSTRTSRSKTGTQYF.

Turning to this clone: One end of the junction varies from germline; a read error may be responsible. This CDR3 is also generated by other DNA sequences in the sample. This chain's CDR3 is CASRDQGQMNTEAFF. CDR3 coding DNA: TGCGCCAGCAGGGACCAGGGACAAATGAACACTGAAGCTTTCTTT. The chain carries TRBV6-1 and TRBJ1-1; D might be TRBD1 (6 bases). The CDR3 has 15 residues. Germline assignment: CDR1 MNHNS and CDR2 SASEGT.

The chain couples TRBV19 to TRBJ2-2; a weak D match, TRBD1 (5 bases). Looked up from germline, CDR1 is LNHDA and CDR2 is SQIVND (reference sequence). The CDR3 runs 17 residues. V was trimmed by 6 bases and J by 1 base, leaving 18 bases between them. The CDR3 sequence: CASRELGQGWNTGELFF. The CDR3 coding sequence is TGTGCCAGTAGGGAATTGGGGCAGGGATGGAACACCGGGGAGCTGTTTTTT. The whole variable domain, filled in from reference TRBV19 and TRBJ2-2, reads DGGITQSPKYLFRKEGQNVTLSCEQNLNHDAMYWYRQDPGQGLRLIYYSQIVNDFQKGDIAEGYSVSREKKESFPLTVTSAQKNPTAFYLCASRELGQGWNTGELFFGEGSRLTVL.

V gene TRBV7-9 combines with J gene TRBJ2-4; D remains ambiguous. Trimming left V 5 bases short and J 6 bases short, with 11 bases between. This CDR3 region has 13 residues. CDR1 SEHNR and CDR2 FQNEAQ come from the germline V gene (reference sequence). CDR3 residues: CASSPYEINIQYF. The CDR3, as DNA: TGTGCCAGCAGCCCGTATGAGATAAACATTCAGTACTTC.

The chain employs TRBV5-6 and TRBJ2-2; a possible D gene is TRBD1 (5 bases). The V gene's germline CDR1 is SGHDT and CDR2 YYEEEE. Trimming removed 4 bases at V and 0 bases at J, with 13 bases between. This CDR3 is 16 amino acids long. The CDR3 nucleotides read TGTGCCAGCAGCCCCGAGGCAGGGACGAACACCGGGGAGCTGTTTTTT. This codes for CASSPEAGTNTGELFF. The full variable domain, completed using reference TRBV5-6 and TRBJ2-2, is DAGVTQSPTHLIKTRGQQVTLRCSPKSGHDTVSWYQQALGQGPQFIFQYYEEEERQRGNFPDRFSGHQFPNYSSELNVNALLLGDSALYLCASSPEAGTNTGELFFGEGSRLTVL.

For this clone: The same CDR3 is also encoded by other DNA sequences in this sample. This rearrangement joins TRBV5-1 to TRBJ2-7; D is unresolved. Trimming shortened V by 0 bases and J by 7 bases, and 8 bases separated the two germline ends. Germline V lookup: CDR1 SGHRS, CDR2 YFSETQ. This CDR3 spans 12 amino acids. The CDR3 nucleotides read TGCGCCAGCAGCTTGGAAGGCGGAGAGCAGTACTTC. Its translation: CASSLEGGEQYF.

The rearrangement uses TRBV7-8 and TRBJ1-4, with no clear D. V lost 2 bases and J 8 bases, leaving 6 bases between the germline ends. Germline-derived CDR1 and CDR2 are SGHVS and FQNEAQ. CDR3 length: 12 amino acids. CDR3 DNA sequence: TGTGCCAGCAGCTTACAACCGGAAAAACTGTTTTTT. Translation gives CASSLQPEKLFF.

The CDR3 loop reads CASTPGSVGETQYF. As DNA, the CDR3 is TGTGCCAGCACCCCAGGTTCGGTGGGAGAGACCCAGTACTTC. The chain has TRBV7-9 and TRBJ2-5; D is ambiguous. Germline V gives CDR1 SEHNR, CDR2 FQNEAQ (reference sequence). V was shortened by 7 bases and J by 4 bases, with 16 bases between the two germline ends. CDR3 length: 14 amino acids. Complete variable domain (other parts from reference TRBV7-9 and TRBJ2-5): DTGVSQNPRHKITKRGQNVTFRCDPISEHNRLYWYRQTLGQGPEFLTYFQNEAQLEKSRLLSDRFSAERPKGSFSTLEIQRTEQGDSAMYLCASTPGSVGETQYFGPGTRLLVL.

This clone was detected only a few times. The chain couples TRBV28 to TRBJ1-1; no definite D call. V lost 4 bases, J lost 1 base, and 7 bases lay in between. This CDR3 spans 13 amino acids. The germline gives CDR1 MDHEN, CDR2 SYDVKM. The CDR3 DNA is TGTGCCAGCAGTTCGACAACGAACACTGAAGCTTTCTTT. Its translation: CASSSTTNTEAFF.